The T cell receptor beta chain described here comes from a study of blood T cell repertoires in COVID-19. Original data processing: Counts of nucleated cells, estimated from reference gene primer amplification, were obtained. The protocol was immunoSEQ multiplex PCR, while the TCRdb copy is restricted to in-frame clones and leaves out a portion. Clone size and the V and J calls come from that table; the DNA yielded D and trimming. The sample includes 150,000 to 200,000 clones, 88% seen only once; the top ten take roughly 9%. This CDR3 contains 15 residues. CDR1 is SGHRS and CDR2 is YFSETQ in the germline V gene. As for this clone: The germline gene is not matched at one end of the junction; a read error may be the cause.

Sequenced sample: PBMCs or T cells enriched from blood (not recorded which). J is TRBJ2-1 and V is TRBV5-1, with 8 bases lining up with TRBD1. This TCR was sampled from a woman younger than 30 who had recovered from COVID-19. CDR3 amino acids: CASSFGQGPSNQQFF. The CDR3 DNA is TGCGCCAGCAGTTTTGGACAGGGCCCATCCAATCAGCAGTTCTTC.